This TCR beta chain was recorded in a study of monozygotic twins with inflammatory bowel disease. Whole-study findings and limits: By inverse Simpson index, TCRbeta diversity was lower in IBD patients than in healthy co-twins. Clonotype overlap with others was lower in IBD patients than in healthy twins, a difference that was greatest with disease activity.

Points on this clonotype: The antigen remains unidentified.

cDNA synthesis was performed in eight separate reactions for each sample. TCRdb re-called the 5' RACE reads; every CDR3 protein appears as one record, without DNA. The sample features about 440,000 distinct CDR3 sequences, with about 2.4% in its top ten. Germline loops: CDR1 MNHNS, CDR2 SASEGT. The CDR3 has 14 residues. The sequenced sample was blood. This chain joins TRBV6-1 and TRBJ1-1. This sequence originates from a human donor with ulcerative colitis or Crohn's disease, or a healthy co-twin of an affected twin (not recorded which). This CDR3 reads CASRSVGLGTEAFF.